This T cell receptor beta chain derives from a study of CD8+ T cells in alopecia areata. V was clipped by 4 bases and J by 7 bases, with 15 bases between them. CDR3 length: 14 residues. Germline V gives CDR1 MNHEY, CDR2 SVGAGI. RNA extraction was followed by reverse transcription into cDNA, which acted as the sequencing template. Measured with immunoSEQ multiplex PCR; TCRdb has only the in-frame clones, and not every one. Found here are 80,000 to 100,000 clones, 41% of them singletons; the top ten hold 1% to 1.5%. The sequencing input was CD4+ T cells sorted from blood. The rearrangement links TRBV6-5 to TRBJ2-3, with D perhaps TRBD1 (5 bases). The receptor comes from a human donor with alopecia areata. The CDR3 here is CASSFTPQGHTQYF. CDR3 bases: TGTGCCAGCAGTTTCACACCCCAGGGTCATACGCAGTATTTT.